This T cell receptor beta chain appears in the sequencing data of a study of CD4 T cells in relation to SARS-CoV-2 and coronaviruses (dated by TCRdb to about 2021). Study-level background: HLA restriction was mapped for shared crossreactive spike epitopes using patient-derived lymphoblastoid cell lines. Memory CD4+ T cell crossreactivity between SARS-CoV-2 and common cold coronavirus spike proteins was assessed at the TCR clonotype level in the study. Samples from three pre-COVID donors and the naive versus memory experiments were sequenced with the Adaptive Biotechnologies TCR-sequencing kit; other data were Illumina-based. Expansion assays from other donors in the study were sequenced with a different, Illumina-based TCR-beta assay. Overall study results and their limits: Crossreactive clones showed significantly weaker SARS-CoV-2-driven expansion than monoreactive clones, consistent with antigenic imprinting. Small numbers of patients and of tested TCRs were a limitation of the study. In around three fifths of donors, memory CD4+ clonotypes turned up that crossrecognized SARS-CoV-2 and at least one common cold coronavirus spike. Because no donor provided both pre-pandemic and post-infection samples, tracing the source of pre-existing responses was limited. Naive versus memory sequencing indicated that memory recall responses, rather than primary responses primed during culture, are detected by the assay. Because the crossreactivity analysis focused on spike protein, crossreactivity against other viral proteins was not assessed.

As encoded in the germline V gene, CDR1 is SNHLY while CDR2 is FYNNEI. The CDR3, from cysteine to phenylalanine, totals 11 residues. Kept here is only the CDR3 DNA, which spans 33 bases and is read in frame from base 1. At the junction V is shortened by 6 bases and J by 10 bases; bases outside the gene matches: 3. CD4+ T cells from unexposed donors were collected before the COVID-19 pandemic (2011-2018). To separate naive from memory CD4+ T cells, cryopreserved PBMCs first underwent CD4 enrichment and then EasySep naive CD4+ T cell enrichment. The leukapheresis product used for the unexposed donors was purchased from a commercial source. PBMCs were isolated from leukapheresis product or whole blood by Ficoll-Paque PLUS gradient centrifugation. PBMCs were either used fresh in the expansion assay or cryopreserved at -140 degrees C. The QIAamp Micro DNA Kit was used to extract genomic DNA from the CD4+ T cells.

In regard to this clone: Its antigen target is currently unknown. The input lacks base qualities; no much larger clone sits a single base away.

Deep-resolution immunoSEQ TCR-beta sequencing was performed on DNA from uncultured naive and memory CD4+ T cells. Regarding the original processing steps: Preprocessing removed nonproductive sequences and CDR3s not starting with C, not ending with F or W, or shorter than 7 amino acids. Cultured and uncultured naive and memory CD4+ repertoires were searched for previously identified spike- and CEF-reactive CDR3s. CDR3 homology was quantified as pairwise Levenshtein distance, calculated with the stringdist R package after three terminal residues were trimmed from each end. TCRdb obtained this table from immuneACCESS and retained in-frame rearrangements with V and J assigned. These tables miss some clones; where compared with another copy, unresolved V genes account for less than half of the shortfall, and the remainder is unexplained. V, J and clone size derive from that table, while D and trimming were established from the DNA sequence. Recorded for this sample are more than 55,000 clones; 86% of them occurred a single time. In total, the top ten clones hold 1.4% of the sample.

This clonotype was obtained from a human donor in good health. Sequenced sample: memory CD4+ T cells from PBMCs. This specimen's cell subset or site label, per the study, means: memory (non-naive) CD4+ T cells. The chain uses TRBV2 and TRBJ2-1; a stretch of 7 junction bases matches TRBD2. The DNA is as follows: TGTGCCAGCAGCCCGGGAGGCGAGCAGTTCTTC. It encodes CASSPGGEQFF.